This TCR beta chain was identified in a study of identical twins. Findings of the study overall: Not following the same donors, the study drew its conclusions from cross-sectional statistical analysis. Beta out-of-frame sequences showed weaker excess twin sharing.

This clonotype was found a few times. The antigen is unknown. A universal primer site was incorporated via template switching, and the cDNA contained unique molecular identifiers. MiXCR was run by TCRdb on the 5' RACE reads, yielding one entry per CDR3 protein. The repertoire holds about 720,000 distinct CDR3 sequences, roughly 20% seen once, with around 12% in the top ten. This sample was also put to use in a study of T cells expressing NK-cell markers. That source notes: The TCR beta repertoires originated in sorted CD3+CD56+NKG2C+, CD3+CD56+NKG2C- and CD3+CD56-NKG2C+ T cells.

The sequence derives from a young woman in good health. Sequenced material: PBMCs.

The DNA for the CDR3 is TGTGCCAGCAGCTTTCCCGGACAGAGCTATGGCTACACCTTC. Translated: CASSFPGQSYGYTF. V and J are TRBV7-2 and TRBJ1-2; TRBD1 is a possible D gene (6 bases). CDR1 and CDR2 (germline): SGHTA, FQGNSA. This CDR3 has 14 amino acids. Trimming shortened V by 3 bases and J by 4 bases, and 12 bases separated the two germline ends.